The entry below describes one T cell receptor (beta chain). Germline values: CDR1 MNHEY, CDR2 SMNVEV (reference sequence). This CDR3 has 15 residues. V lost 7 bases to trimming and J lost 2 bases; unmatched junction nucleotides: 8. Authors' methods: Estimated nucleated cell counts came from reference gene primer amplification. Sequencing used immunoSEQ multiplex PCR; TCRdb keeps in-frame clones, though not all of them. The V and J calls and clone size come from that table; D and trimming were worked out from the DNA. The profile shows some 200,000 clones, more than 75% of them singletons. The data derive from a study of blood T cell repertoires in COVID-19.

The genes are TRBV27 and TRBJ2-7; 10 bases fit TRBD1. The sequencing sample was made of peripheral blood. This TCR was recovered from a woman in her sixties or seventies with COVID-19, enrolled during active disease. CDR3 in amino acids: CASKQGQGNTYEQYF. The CDR3 DNA reads TGTGCCAGCAAGCAGGGACAGGGGAATACCTACGAGCAGTACTTC.